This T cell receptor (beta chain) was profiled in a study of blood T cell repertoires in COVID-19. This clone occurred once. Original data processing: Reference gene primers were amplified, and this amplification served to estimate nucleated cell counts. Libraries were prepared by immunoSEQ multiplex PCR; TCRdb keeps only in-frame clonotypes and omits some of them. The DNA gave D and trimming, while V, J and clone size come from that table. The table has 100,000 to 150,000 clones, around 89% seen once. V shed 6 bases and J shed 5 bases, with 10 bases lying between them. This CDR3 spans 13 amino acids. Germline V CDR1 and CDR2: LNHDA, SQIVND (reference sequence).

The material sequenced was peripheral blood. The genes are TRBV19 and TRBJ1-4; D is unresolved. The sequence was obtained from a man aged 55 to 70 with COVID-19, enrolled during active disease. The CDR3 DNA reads TGTGCCAGTAGCCTTAGTCTCAATGAAAAACTGTTTTTT. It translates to CASSLSLNEKLFF.